This T cell receptor beta chain was captured by sequencing in a study of T-cell reconstitution after alpha-beta-depleted transplantation in children. General observations from the study: Hyperexpanded clones declined; after one year, newly produced T cells mostly supplied diversity. Certain patients had high TCRbeta diversity at day 60, and it came from recipient T cells and thymic progenitors that survived. There were reportedly several hundred expanded graft clones from which alpha-beta T cells came about two months after transplant.

Unique molecular identifiers were built into the TCRbeta library. TCRdb re-analysed the PCR reads in MiXCR, keeping a single row per CDR3 protein. Of about 110,000 distinct CDR3 sequences detected, approximately 10% appear once; the ten largest clones hold about 34%. J lost 4 bases, V lost 3 bases, and 11 bases had no gene match. The CDR3 has 17 residues. In germline, CDR1 is SGHRS, CDR2 YFSETQ. This clonotype occurred many times. The target antigen is unknown. The clonotype was recovered from a boy between 2 and 15 years old with acute lymphoblastic leukemia, due to receive a stem cell transplant. The chain carries TRBV5-1 and TRBJ2-1, with 9 bases fitting TRBD1. The sequencing used PBMCs, collected before TCRalphabeta/CD19-depleted stem cell transplant. The CDR3 nucleotides are TGCGCCAGCAGCTCCACCCCCGGGACAGGGCAGTACAATGAGCAGTTCTTC. This encodes CASSSTPGTGQYNEQFF.